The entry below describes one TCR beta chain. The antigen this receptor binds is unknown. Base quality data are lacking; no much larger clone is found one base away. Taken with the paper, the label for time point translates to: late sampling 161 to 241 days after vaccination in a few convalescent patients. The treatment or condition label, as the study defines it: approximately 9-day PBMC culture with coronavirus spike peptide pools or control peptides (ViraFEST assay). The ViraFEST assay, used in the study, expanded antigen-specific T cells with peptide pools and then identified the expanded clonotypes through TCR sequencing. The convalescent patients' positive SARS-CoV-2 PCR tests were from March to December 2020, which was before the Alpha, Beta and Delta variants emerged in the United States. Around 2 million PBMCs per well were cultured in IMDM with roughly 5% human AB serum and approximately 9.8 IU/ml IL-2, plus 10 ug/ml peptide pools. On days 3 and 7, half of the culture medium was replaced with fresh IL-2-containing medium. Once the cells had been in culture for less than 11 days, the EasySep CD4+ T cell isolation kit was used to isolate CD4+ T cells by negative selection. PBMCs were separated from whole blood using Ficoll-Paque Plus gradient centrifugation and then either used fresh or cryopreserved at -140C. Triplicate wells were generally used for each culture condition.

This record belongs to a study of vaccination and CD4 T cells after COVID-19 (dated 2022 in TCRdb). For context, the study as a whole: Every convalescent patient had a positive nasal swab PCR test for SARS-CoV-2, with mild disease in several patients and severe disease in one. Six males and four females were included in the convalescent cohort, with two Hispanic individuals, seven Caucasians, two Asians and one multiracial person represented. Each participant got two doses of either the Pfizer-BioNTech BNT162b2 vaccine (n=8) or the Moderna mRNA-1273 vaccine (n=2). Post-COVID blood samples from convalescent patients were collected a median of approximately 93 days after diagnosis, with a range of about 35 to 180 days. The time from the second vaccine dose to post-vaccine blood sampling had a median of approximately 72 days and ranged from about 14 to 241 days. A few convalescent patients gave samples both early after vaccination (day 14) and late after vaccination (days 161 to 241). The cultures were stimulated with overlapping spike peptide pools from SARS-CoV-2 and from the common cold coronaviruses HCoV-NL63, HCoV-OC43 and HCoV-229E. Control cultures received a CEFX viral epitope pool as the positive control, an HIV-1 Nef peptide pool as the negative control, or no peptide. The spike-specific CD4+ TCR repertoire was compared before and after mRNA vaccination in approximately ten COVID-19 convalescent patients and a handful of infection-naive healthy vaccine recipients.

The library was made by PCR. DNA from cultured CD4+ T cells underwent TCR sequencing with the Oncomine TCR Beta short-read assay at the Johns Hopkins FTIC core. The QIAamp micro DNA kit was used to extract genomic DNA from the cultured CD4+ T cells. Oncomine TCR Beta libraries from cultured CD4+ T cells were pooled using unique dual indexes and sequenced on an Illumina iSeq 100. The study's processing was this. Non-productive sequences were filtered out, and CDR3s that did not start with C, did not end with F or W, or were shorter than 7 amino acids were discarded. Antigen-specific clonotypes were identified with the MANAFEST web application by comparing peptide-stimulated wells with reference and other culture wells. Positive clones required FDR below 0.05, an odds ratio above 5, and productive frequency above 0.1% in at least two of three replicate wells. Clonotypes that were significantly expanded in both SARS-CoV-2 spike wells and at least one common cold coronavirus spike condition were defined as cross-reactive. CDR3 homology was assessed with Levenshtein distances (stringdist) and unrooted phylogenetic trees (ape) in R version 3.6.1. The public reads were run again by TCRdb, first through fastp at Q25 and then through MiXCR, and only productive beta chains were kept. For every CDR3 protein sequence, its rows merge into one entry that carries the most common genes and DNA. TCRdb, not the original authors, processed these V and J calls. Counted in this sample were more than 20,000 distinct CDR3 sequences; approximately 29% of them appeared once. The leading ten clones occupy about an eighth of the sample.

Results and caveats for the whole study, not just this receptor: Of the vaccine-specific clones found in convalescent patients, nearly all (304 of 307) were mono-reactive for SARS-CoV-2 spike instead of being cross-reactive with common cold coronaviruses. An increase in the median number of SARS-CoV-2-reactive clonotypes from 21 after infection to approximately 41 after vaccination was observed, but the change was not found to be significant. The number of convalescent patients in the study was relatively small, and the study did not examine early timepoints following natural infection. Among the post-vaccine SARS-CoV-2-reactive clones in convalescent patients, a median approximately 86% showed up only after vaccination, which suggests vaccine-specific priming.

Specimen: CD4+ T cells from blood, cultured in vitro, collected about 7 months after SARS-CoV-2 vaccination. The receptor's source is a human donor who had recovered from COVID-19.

The nucleotide sequence reads as follows: TGTGCCATCAGTGAGTCAGCCGCCGTATGGGGTCAGCTGTTTTTT. Its coded protein is CAISESAAVWGQLFF. The rearranged chain carries TRBV10-3 and TRBJ2-2, with the D gene not clear enough to name. CDR3 length: 15 amino acids, cysteine to phenylalanine. This entry keeps only the CDR3 DNA: 45 bases, framed from base 1. The germline V gene yields ENHRY for CDR1 and SYGVKD for CDR2. Trimming takes 0 bases from V and 12 bases from J, and the germline ends sit 17 bases apart.